This T cell receptor beta chain was retrieved from a study of beta chain features in type 1 diabetes. About the research overall: In age, gender and cell yields, patients were similar to healthy donors.

Germline-derived CDR1 and CDR2 are GTSNPN and SVGIG (reference sequence). The CDR3 is 12 amino acids. The germline V and J ends were trimmed by 3 bases and 5 bases, with 9 bases remaining between them. Every bit of the isolated RNA underwent reverse transcription, so sequencing read expressed TCRB transcripts. The repertoire was sequenced with immunoSEQ multiplex PCR; TCRdb's copy has only in-frame clones and lacks some. This table holds some 270,000 clones, 8% found once. This TCR was recovered from a woman aged 18-29 years in good health. The chain recombines TRBV30 with TRBJ2-3, with unresolved D. The sequenced sample was central memory CD4+ T cells from blood. CDR3 nucleotide sequence: TGTGCCTGGAGCCACTCGAAAGATACGCAGTATTTT. It is translated as CAWSHSKDTQYF.